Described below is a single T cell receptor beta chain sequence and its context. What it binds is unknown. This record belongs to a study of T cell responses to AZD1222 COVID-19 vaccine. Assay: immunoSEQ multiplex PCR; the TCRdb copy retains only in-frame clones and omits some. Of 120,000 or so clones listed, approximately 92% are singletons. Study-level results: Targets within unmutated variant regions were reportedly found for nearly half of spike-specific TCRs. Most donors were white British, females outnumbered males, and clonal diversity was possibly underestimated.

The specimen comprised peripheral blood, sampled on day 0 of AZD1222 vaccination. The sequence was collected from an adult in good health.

The CDR3 reads CASSLFGGEETQYF. CDR3 nucleotide sequence: TGTGCCAGCAGCTTGTTCGGGGGGGAGGAGACCCAGTACTTC. This chain links TRBV7-2 with TRBJ2-5, with TRBD2 identical over 8 bases. Germline CDR1 and CDR2: SGHTA and FQGNSA. With V trimmed by 3 bases and J by 5 bases, 5 bases remained unmatched. The CDR3 length is 14 residues.